A single sample is the source of the 6 T cell receptor beta chains below, sequenced in a study of cytomegalovirus exposure and HLA in healthy donors. The PCR used 60 Vbeta and 13 Jbeta primers. Method: immunoSEQ multiplex PCR; TCRdb's copy keeps in-frame clones and lacks some. The sample holds approximately 86,000 clones; more than 65% are singletons and the top ten take approximately 8.9%. Sequencing was done on a sample of PBMCs. Receptors were obtained from a man between 60 and 70 years old in good health and CMV-seronegative.

The chain employs TRBV28 and TRBJ2-7; 8 nucleotides agree with TRBD1. The trim removed 4 bases at V and 6 bases at J, leaving 2 bases unmatched. CDR1 is MDHEN and CDR2 is SYDVKM in the germline V gene. The CDR3 consists of 12 residues. This CDR3 is CASSYRGFEQYF. The CDR3 nucleotides read TGTGCCAGCAGTTACAGGGGGTTCGAGCAGTACTTC.

The chain joins TRBV29-1 to TRBJ2-5; 11 bases align to TRBD2. The CDR3 consists of 15 residues. CDR1 is SQVTM and CDR2 is ANQGSEA in the germline V gene. With 5 bases clipped from V and 1 base from J, the junction kept 6 bases outside the gene matches. CDR3 sequence: CSVKRGTSGQETQYF. CDR3 nucleotides: TGCAGCGTTAAACGCGGGACTAGCGGCCAAGAGACCCAGTACTTC.

V and J are TRBV29-1 and TRBJ2-4, with D possibly matching TRBD2 (5 bases). With 7 bases removed from V and 3 bases from J, the gap between germline ends came to 13 bases. Per the germline V gene, CDR1 is SQVTM and CDR2 is ANQGSEA. The CDR3 sequence is 13 residues long. CDR3 loop: CSAASAGKNIQYF. The CDR3 nucleotides are TGCAGCGCCGCTTCGGCGGGCAAAAACATTCAGTACTTC.

V usage is TRBV6-5 and J usage is TRBJ2-3; TRBD2 agrees at 12 bases. The trim removed 10 bases at V and 14 bases at J, leaving 10 bases unmatched. The CDR3 contains 12 residues. The V gene's germline CDR1 is MNHEY and CDR2 SVGAGI. The CDR3 sequence: CATYGTSGRWYF. DNA of the CDR3: TGTGCCACCTACGGAACTAGCGGGAGGTGGTATTTT.

About this clone itself: The DNA is left out, because the CDR3 cannot be placed on it with certainty; the CDR3 is given as TCRdb lists it. CDR3 region: CASRLEETGDVAGGTTPYNEQFF. This chain links TRBV12-2 with TRBJ2-1; TRBD2, the table's D call, was not compared with the DNA. TRBV12-2 has pseudogene status. Termini included, the CDR3 measures 23 amino acids.

J is TRBJ2-3 and V is TRBV5-6, with D possibly matching TRBD1 (5 bases). This CDR3 contains 13 residues. Per the germline V gene, CDR1 is SGHDT and CDR2 is YYEEEE. V was pared by 0 bases and J by 6 bases, with 8 bases between. The CDR3 DNA reads TGTGCCAGCAGCTTGGGGGGCCGGGATACGCAGTATTTT. Its protein is CASSLGGRDTQYF.